The sequence of this T cell receptor (beta chain) was determined in a study of Ad26.COV2.S vaccination and SARS-CoV-2 variants. Treatment in this sample: 19 received Ad26.COV2.S at low or high dose, single or two shots; about 5 received placebo; per-sample allocation not given. Samples came from day 63 after the first vaccine or placebo injection. Here immunoSEQ multiplex PCR was the method, and the copy in TCRdb shows in-frame clones only, minus some. The sample records some 320,000 clones, 70% to 90% being singletons. The CDR3 runs 14 residues. V lost 0 bases and J 0 bases, leaving 4 bases between the germline ends. Germline CDR1 reads SGHTA; CDR2 reads FQGTGA.

This TCR was recovered from a person aged 18-65 years who received the Ad26.COV2.S COVID-19 vaccine or a placebo. The J gene is TRBJ2-3, the V gene TRBV7-3; D remains ambiguous. This specimen was peripheral blood, taken in a trial of Ad26.COV2.S vaccine versus placebo. CDR3 amino acids: CASSLTGSTDTQYF. The CDR3 DNA reads as TGTGCCAGCAGCTTAACCGGTAGCACAGATACGCAGTATTTT.